This TCR beta chain derives from a study of cytomegalovirus exposure and HLA in healthy donors. Study summary: The 90 to 150 validation repertoires matched the 666 first-cohort repertoires in platform, a later analysis reported. General observations from the study: Associated with cytomegalovirus, according to the listing, were around 170 TCR beta chains.

Profiled with immunoSEQ multiplex PCR; TCRdb holds only in-frame clones, not every one. Of 200,000 to 300,000 clones in the sample, 90% were seen once. The V end was cut by 4 bases, the J end by 0 bases, with 15 bases between. CDR3 size: 15 residues. Germline V gene lookup returns CDR1 SQVTM and CDR2 ANQGSEA. Comments on this clone: Its antigen is still unknown.

The donors were members of the validation cohort comprising 100 to 150 subjects, separate from the approximately 670-subject first cohort. V and J are TRBV29-1 and TRBJ1-1, with D unclear. Sequencing used PBMCs. The clonotype comes from a woman aged 30 to 39 in good health and CMV-seronegative. The CDR3 is CSVVEGYLLNTEAFF. The CDR3 DNA reads as TGCAGCGTTGTAGAAGGTTACTTATTGAACACTGAAGCTTTCTTT.